The source of this T cell receptor (beta chain) is a study of blood T cell repertoires in COVID-19. Across the whole study: Whether acute or convalescent, the COVID-19 samples came from the United States, Italy and Spain. From T cells, B-cell-depleted T cells, or PBMCs came the material, which was cDNA or gDNA.

A single count supports this clone. V was pared by 4 bases and J by 7 bases, with 6 bases of the junction left unmatched. Looked up from germline, CDR1 is MGHRA and CDR2 is YSYEKL. The CDR3 extends over 14 amino acids. Generated by immunoSEQ multiplex PCR, the TCRdb table keeps only in-frame clones and is missing some. Of about 150,000 clones detected, 80% appear once; the ten largest clones hold about 0.5%. Sequencing input: peripheral blood. The chain carries TRBV4-1 and TRBJ2-2; 7 positions agree with TRBD1. This TCR derives from a man aged 60 to 75 with acute or convalescent COVID-19. Here the CDR3 DNA reads TGCGCCAGCAGCCCAGGACAGGCGGTCGGGGAGCTGTTTTTT. Translation: CASSPGQAVGELFF.